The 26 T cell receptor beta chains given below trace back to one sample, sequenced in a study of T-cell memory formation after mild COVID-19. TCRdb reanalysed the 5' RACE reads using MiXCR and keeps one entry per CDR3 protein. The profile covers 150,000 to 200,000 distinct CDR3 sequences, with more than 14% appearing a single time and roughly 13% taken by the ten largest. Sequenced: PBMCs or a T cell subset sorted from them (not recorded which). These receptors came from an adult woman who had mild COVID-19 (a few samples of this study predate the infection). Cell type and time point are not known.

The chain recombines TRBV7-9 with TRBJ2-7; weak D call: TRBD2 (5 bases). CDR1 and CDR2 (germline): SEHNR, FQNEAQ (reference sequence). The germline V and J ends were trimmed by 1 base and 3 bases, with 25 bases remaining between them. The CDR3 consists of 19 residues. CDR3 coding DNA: TGTGCCAGCAGCTTAGATGGCTGGGGAGACGAAAAGGCTCACTACGAGCAGTACTTC. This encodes CASSLDGWGDEKAHYEQYF.

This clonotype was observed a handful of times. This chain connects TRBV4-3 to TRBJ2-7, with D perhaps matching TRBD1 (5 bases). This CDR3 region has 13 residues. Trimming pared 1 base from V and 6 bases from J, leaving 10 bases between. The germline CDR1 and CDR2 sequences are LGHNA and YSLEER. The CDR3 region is CASSQVRGIEQYF. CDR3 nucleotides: TGCGCCAGCAGCCAAGTTAGGGGAATCGAGCAGTACTTC.

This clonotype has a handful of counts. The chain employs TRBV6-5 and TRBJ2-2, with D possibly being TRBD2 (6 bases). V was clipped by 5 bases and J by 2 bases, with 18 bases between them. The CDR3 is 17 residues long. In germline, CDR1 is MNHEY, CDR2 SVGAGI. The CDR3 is CASSHRSQAGNTGELFF. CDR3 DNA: TGTGCCAGCAGTCATAGGTCACAAGCGGGTAACACCGGGGAGCTGTTTTTT.

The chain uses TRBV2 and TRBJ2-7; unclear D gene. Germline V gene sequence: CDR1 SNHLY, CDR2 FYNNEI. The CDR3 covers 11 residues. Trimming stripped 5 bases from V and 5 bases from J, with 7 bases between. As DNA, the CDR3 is TGTGCCAGCAGTCCGCTGGACGAGCAGTACTTC. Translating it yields CASSPLDEQYF.

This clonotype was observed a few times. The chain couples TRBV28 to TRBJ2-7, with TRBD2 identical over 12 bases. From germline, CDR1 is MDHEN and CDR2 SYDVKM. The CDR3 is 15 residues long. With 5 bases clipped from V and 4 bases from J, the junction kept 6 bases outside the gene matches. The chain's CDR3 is CASSPWTSGEYEQYF. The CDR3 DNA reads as TGTGCCAGCAGTCCTTGGACTAGCGGGGAGTACGAGCAGTACTTC.

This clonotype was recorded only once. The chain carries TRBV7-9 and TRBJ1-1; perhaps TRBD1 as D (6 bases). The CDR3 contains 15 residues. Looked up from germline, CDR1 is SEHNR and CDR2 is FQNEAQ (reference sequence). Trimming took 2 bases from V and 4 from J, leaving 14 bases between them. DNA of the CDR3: TGTGCCAGCAGCTTACCAAGGGAGGGGGGCACTGAAGCTTTCTTT. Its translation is CASSLPREGGTEAFF.

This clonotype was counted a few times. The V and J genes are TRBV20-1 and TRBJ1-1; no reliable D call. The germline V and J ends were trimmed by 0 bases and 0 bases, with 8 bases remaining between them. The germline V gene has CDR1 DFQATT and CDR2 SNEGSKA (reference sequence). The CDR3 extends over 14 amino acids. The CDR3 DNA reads TGCAGTGCTAGAGAAGCAGTGATGAACACTGAAGCTTTCTTT. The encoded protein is CSAREAVMNTEAFF.

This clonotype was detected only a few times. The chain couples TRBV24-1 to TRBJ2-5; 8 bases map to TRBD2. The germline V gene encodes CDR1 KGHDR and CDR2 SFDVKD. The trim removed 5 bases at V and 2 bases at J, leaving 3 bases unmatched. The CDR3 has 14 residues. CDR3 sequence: CATSGAGGQETQYF. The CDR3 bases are TGTGCCACCAGTGGGGCGGGGGGTCAAGAGACCCAGTACTTC.

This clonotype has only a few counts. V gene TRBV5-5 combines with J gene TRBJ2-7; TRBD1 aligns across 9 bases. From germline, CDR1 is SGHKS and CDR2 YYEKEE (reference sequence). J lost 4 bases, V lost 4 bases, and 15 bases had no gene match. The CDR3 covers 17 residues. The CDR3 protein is CASSPRSGTGLLYEQYF. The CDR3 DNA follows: TGTGCCAGCAGCCCGCGGTCCGGGACAGGGTTGTTATACGAGCAGTACTTC.

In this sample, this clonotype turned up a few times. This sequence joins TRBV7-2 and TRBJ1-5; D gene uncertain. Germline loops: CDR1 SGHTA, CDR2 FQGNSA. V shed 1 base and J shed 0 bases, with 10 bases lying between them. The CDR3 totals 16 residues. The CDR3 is CASSLEAAYSNQPQHF. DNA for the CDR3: TGTGCCAGCAGCTTAGAGGCGGCTTATAGCAATCAGCCCCAGCATTTT.

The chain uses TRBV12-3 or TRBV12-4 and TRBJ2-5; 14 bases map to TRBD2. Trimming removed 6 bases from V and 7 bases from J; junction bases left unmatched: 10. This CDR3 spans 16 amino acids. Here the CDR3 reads CASSSSGLAGGGTQYF. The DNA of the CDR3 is TGTGCCAGCAGCTCCAGCGGACTAGCGGGAGGAGGGACCCAGTACTTC.

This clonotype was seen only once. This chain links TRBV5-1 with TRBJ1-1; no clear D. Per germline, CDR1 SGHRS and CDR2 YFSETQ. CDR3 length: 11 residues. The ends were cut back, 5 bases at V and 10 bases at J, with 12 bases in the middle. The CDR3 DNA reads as TGCGCCAGCAGGGAGGAGGGTCCAGCTTTCTTT. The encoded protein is CASREEGPAFF.

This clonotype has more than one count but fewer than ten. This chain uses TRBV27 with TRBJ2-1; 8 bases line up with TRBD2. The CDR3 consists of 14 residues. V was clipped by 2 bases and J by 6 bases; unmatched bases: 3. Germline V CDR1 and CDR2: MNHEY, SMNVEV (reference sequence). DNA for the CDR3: TGTGCCAGCAGTTTAAGGCTAGCGGGCAATGAGCAGTTCTTC. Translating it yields CASSLRLAGNEQFF.

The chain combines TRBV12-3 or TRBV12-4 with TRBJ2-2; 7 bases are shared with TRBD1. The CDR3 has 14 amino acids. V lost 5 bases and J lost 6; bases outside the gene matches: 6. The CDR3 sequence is CASSPGQLAGELFF. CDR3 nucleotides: TGTGCCAGCAGTCCGGGACAGTTGGCCGGGGAGCTGTTTTTT.

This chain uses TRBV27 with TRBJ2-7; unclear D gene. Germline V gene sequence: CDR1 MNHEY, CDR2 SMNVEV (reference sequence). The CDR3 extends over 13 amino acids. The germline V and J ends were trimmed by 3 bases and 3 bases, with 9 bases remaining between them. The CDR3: CASSFDGNYEQYF. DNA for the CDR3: TGTGCCAGCAGTTTTGACGGAAACTACGAGCAGTACTTC.

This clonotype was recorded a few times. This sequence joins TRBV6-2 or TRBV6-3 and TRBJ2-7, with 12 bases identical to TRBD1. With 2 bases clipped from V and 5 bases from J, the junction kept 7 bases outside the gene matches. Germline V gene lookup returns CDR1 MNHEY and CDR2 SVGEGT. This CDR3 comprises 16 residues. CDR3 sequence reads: CASSYSRDRGLDEQYF. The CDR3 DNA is TGTGCCAGCAGTTACAGCCGGGACAGGGGGCTCGACGAGCAGTACTTC.

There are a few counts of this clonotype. This CDR3 reads CASSSRHYEQYF. The DNA of the CDR3 is TGTGCCAGCAGTTCCAGGCATTACGAGCAGTACTTC. The chain uses TRBV6-5 and TRBJ2-7; D unclear. Trimming removed 4 bases from V and 4 bases from J, with 8 bases in between. Germline V gene sequence: CDR1 MNHEY, CDR2 SVGAGI. CDR3 length: 12 residues.

The CDR3 sequence: CSARGPSDRASDTQYF. CDR3 nucleotide sequence: TGCAGTGCTAGAGGCCCCTCGGACAGGGCTTCAGATACGCAGTATTTT. The chain has TRBV20-1 and TRBJ2-3, with 8 bases that match TRBD1. This CDR3 has 16 residues. Looked up from germline, CDR1 is DFQATT and CDR2 is SNEGSKA (reference sequence). J lost 4 bases, V lost 1 base, and 10 bases had no gene match.

The CDR3 sequence is CASSFFTGGRRSTEAFF. CDR3 nucleotides: TGTGCCAGCAGTTTTTTTACAGGGGGCAGGAGGAGCACTGAAGCTTTCTTT. This rearrangement joins TRBV2 to TRBJ1-1; 9 nucleotides agree with TRBD1. This CDR3 is built from 17 residues. J lost 4 bases, V lost 5 bases, and 14 bases had no gene match. Germline V gene sequence: CDR1 SNHLY, CDR2 FYNNEI.

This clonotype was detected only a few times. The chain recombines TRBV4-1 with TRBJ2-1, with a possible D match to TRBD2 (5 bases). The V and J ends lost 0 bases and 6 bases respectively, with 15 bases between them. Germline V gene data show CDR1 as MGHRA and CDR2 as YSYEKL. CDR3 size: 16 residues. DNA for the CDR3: TGCGCCAGCAGCCAAGATCTGGGAGTTGGGCCCAATGAGCAGTTCTTC. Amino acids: CASSQDLGVGPNEQFF.

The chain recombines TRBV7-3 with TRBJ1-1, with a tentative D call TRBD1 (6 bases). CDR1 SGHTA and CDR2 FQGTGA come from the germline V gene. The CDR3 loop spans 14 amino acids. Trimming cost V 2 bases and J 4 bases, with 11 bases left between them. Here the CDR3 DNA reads TGTGCCAGCAGCTTAGGGGGCCCGGGCACTGAAGCTTTCTTT. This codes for CASSLGGPGTEAFF. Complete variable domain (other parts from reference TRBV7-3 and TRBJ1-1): GAGVSQTPSNKVTEKGKYVELRCDPISGHTALYWYRQSLGQGPEFLIYFQGTGAADDSGLPNDRFFAVRPEGSVSTLKIQRTERGDSAVYLCASSLGGPGTEAFFGQGTRLTVV.

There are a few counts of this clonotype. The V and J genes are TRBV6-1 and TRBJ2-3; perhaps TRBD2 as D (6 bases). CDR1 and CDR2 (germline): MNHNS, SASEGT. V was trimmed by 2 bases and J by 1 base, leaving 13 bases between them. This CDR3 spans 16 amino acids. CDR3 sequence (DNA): TGTGCCAGCAGTGAATTGGGGGGATGGGGCACAGATACGCAGTATTTT. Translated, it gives CASSELGGWGTDTQYF.

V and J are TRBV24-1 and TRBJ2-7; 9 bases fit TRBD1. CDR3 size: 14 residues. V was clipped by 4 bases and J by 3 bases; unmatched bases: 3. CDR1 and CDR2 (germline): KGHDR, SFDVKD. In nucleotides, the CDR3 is TGTGCCACCAGTGAGGGGACAGGGAACTACGAGCAGTACTTC. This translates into CATSEGTGNYEQYF.

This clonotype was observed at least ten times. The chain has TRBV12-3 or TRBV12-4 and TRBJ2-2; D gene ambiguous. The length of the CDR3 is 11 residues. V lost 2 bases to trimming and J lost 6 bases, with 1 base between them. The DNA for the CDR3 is TGTGCCAGCAGTTTATCCGGGGAGCTGTTTTTT. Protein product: CASSLSGELFF.

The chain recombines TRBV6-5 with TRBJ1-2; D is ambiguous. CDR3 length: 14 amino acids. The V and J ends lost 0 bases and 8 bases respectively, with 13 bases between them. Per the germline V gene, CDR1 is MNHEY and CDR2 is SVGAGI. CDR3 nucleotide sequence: TGTGCCAGCAGTTACTCGCCATGGACCTACGGCTACACCTTC. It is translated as CASSYSPWTYGYTF.

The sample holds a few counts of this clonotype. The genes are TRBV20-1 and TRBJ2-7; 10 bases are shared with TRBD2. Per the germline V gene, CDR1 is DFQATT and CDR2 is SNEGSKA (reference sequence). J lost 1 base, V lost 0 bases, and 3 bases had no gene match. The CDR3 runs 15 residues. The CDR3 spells CSARDSAGGSYEQYF. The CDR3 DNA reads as TGCAGTGCTAGAGACTCAGCGGGAGGGTCCTACGAGCAGTACTTC.